This TCR beta chain was sequenced in a study of T cell responses to AZD1222 COVID-19 vaccine. General study points: None of the repertoires were sampled until the peak T cell response had passed. Variant regions that are unmutated are reportedly the target of nearly half of spike-specific TCRs.

Only in-frame clones appear in the TCRdb table, and some are missing; sequencing was by immunoSEQ multiplex PCR. The repertoire holds about 60,000 clones, around 86% seen once, with approximately 16% in the top ten. As regards this clone: Its antigen is as yet unknown.

The sequencing used peripheral blood, collected on day 0 of AZD1222 vaccination. The sequence came from an adult in good health.

The CDR3 region is CASSPQQGFGYTF. The CDR3 DNA reads as TGTGCCAGCAGCCCACAGCAGGGATTTGGCTACACCTTC. The genes are TRBV7-9 and TRBJ1-2, with D perhaps matching TRBD1 (5 bases). The CDR3 is 13 amino acids. Germline CDR1 reads SEHNR; CDR2 reads FQNEAQ (reference sequence). Trimming removed 5 bases from V and 7 bases from J, with 14 bases in between.